This T cell receptor (beta chain) was recovered during a study of molecular identifiers for immune sequencing clone quantification. Via MiXCR, TCRdb re-called the PCR reads, giving one row per CDR3 protein. The sample carries 400,000 to 600,000 distinct CDR3 sequences, around 21% recorded once. This CDR3 spans 13 amino acids. From germline, CDR1 is DFQATT and CDR2 SNEGSKA (reference sequence). Naive CD8 libraries came from approximately 20,000 to 980,000 sorted cells with 10%, 30% or 50% RNA. Of note for this clonotype: A much bigger clone sits one base away, suggesting this may be a read error.

Sequencing was done on a sample of naive CD8+ T cells from blood, with Jurkat cell RNA spiked in. Subset described: FACS-sorted CD8+CD4-CCR7+CD45RA+ naive T cells. This chain connects TRBV20-1 to TRBJ2-7; D is uncertain. The TCR originated in a human donor in good health. Some libraries in this study had Jurkat cell RNA spiked in. The CDR3 loop is CSASPPASYGQYF. Here the CDR3 DNA reads TGCAGTGCTAGTCCACCGGCCTCTTACGGGCAGTACTTC.